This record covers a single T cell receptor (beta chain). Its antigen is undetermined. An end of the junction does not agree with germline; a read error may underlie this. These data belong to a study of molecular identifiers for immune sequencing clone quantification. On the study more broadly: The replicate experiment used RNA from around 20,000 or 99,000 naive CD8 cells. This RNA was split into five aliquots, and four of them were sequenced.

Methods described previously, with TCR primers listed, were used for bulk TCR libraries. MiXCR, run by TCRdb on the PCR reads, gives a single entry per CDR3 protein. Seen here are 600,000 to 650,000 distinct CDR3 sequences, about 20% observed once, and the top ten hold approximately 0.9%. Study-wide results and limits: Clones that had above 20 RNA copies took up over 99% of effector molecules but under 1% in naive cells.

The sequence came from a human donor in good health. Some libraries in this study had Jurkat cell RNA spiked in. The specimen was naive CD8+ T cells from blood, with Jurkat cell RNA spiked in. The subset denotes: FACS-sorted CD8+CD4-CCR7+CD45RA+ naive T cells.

CDR3 sequence reads: CASSARLAASYERYF. The CDR3 DNA reads as TGTGCCAGCAGCGCTAGACTAGCGGCCTCCTACGAGCGGTACTTC. V gene TRBV7-9 combines with J gene TRBJ2-7; 9 nucleotides align to TRBD2. Germline V lookup: CDR1 SEHNR, CDR2 FQNEAQ (reference sequence). The CDR3 has 15 amino acids.